This TCR beta chain came from a study of blood T cell repertoires in COVID-19. Here immunoSEQ multiplex PCR was the method, and the copy in TCRdb shows in-frame clones only, minus some. The table has approximately 170,000 clones, around nine tenths seen once. After removal of 4 bases from V and 1 base from J, the junction contained 9 bases not matched to a gene. This CDR3 comprises 17 residues. The germline V gene has CDR1 LGHNA and CDR2 YNFKEQ. This chain joins TRBV4-2 and TRBJ2-2, with TRBD2 matching over 7 bases. This receptor was taken from a man aged 18 to 30 with active or convalescent COVID-19. The sequenced sample consisted of peripheral blood. The CDR3 DNA follows: TGTGCCAGCAGCCCCCCCAGCGGGAATATGAACACCGGGGAGCTGTTTTTT. Amino acids: CASSPPSGNMNTGELFF.